This T cell receptor (beta chain) was documented in a study of technical replicates of blood from a few donors. Libraries were prepared by immunoSEQ multiplex PCR; TCRdb keeps only in-frame clonotypes and omits some of them. The sample holds about 100,000 clones, about 95% seen once. From germline, CDR1 is SGHNT and CDR2 YENEEA. This CDR3 comprises 16 residues. The V end lost 0 bases, the J end lost 4 bases, and 16 bases lay between the germline ends. This rearrangement joins TRBV11-3 to TRBJ2-7; tentative D call: TRBD1 (6 bases). Sequencing input: T cells isolated from PBMCs. This TCR was recovered from a human donor in good health. The CDR3 DNA follows: TGTGCCAGCAGCTTAGAAGAGCAGGGGAGTGGATACGAGCAGTACTTC. It is translated as CASSLEEQGSGYEQYF.